This T cell receptor beta chain was retrieved from a study of T-cell reconstitution after alpha-beta-depleted transplantation in children. General study results and limits: Alpha-beta T cells present about two months after transplant were reported to originate from several hundred expanded graft clones. At one year after transplant, newly produced T cells mostly accounted for T-cell counts and diversity.

Germline CDR1 DFQATT, CDR2 SNEGSKA (reference sequence). J lost 3 bases, V lost 0 bases, and 1 base had no gene match. This CDR3 has 14 amino acids. TCRbeta library construction was performed incorporating unique molecular identifiers. TCRdb reprocessed the PCR reads with MiXCR, giving one entry per CDR3 protein. The sample has around 580,000 distinct CDR3 sequences, about 23% seen once. This clonotype was seen only a few times. Its cognate antigen is unknown. The chain uses TRBV20-1 and TRBJ2-1; TRBD2 matches at 8 bases. The sample consisted of PBMCs, mostly from graft donor cells, taken 360 days after TCRalphabeta/CD19-depleted stem cell transplant. This clonotype was obtained from a boy under two years old who had a stem cell transplant for acute myeloid leukemia, so the T cells may come from the graft donor. This CDR3 reads CSAREAGGYNEQFF. The CDR3 DNA reads TGCAGTGCTAGAGAGGCGGGGGGCTACAATGAGCAGTTCTTC.